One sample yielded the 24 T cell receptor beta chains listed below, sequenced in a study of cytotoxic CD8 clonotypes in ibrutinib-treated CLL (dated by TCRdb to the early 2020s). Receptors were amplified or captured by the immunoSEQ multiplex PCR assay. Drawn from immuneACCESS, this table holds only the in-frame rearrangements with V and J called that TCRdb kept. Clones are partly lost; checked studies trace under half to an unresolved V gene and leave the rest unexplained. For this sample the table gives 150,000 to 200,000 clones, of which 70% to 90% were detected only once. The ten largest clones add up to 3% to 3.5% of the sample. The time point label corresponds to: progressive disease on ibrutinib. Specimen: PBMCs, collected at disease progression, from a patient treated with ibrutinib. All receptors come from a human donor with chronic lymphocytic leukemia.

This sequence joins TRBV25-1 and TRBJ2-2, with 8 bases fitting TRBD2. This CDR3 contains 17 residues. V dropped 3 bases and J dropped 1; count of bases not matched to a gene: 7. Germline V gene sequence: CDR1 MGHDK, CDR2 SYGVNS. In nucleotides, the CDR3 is TGTGCCAGCAGTGATGAGGACGGGAGGGGGAACACCGGGGAGCTGTTTTTT. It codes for CASSDEDGRGNTGELFF. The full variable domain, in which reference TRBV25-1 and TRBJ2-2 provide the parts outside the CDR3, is EADIYQTPRYLVIGTGKKITLECSQTMGHDKMYWYQQDPGMELHLIHYSYGVNSTEKGDLSSESTVSRIRTEHFPLTLESARPSHTSQYLCASSDEDGRGNTGELFFGEGSRLTVL.

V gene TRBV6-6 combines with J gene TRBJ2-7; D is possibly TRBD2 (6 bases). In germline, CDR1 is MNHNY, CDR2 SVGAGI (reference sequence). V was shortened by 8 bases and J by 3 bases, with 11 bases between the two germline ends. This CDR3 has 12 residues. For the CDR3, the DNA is TGTGCCAGCCGGGGCGGGGACTACGAGCAGTACTTC. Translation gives CASRGGDYEQYF.

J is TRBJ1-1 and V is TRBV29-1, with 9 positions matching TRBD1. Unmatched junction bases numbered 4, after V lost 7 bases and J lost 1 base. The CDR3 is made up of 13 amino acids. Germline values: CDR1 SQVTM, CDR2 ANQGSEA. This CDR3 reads CSATGQGNTEAFF. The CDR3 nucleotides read TGCAGCGCAACGGGACAGGGGAACACTGAAGCTTTCTTT.

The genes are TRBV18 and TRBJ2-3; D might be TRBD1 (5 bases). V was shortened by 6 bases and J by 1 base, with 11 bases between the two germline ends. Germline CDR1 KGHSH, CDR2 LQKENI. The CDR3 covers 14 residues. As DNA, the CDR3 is TGTGCCAGCTCCCCAGCACAGGGCACAGATACGCAGTATTTT. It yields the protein CASSPAQGTDTQYF.

This CDR3 is CASSLWASGYEQYF. The CDR3 DNA reads TGTGCCAGCAGTTTGTGGGCCTCCGGCTACGAGCAGTACTTC. This chain uses TRBV28 with TRBJ2-7; D gene unclear. Germline values: CDR1 MDHEN, CDR2 SYDVKM. The CDR3 spans 14 residues. V was pared by 3 bases and J by 3 bases, with 12 bases between.

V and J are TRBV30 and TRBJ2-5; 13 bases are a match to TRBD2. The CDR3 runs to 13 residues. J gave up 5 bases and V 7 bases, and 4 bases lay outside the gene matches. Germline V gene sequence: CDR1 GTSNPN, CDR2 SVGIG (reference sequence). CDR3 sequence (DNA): TGTGCCTCAGAGACTAGCGGGAGGGAGACCCAGTACTTC. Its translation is CASETSGRETQYF.

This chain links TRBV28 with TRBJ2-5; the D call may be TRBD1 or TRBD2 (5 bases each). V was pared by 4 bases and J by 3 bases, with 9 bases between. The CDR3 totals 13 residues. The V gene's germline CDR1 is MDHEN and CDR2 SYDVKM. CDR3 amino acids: CASSSGREETQYF. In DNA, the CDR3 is TGTGCCAGCAGTTCGGGACGGGAAGAGACCCAGTACTTC.

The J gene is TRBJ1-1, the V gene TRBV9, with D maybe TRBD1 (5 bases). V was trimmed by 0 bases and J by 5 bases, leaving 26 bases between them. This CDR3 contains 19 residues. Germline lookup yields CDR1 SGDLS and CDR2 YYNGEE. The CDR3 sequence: CASSVDVSATGTRVTEAFF. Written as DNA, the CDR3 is TGTGCCAGCAGCGTAGATGTATCTGCAACCGGGACGCGAGTGACTGAAGCTTTCTTT.

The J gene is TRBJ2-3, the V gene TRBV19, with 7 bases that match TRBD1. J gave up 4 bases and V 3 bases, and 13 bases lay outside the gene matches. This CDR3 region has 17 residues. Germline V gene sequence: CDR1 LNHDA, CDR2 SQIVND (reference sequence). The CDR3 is CASSIVGTGAPADTQYF. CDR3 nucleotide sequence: TGTGCCAGTAGTATTGTGGGCACAGGGGCGCCGGCAGATACGCAGTATTTT.

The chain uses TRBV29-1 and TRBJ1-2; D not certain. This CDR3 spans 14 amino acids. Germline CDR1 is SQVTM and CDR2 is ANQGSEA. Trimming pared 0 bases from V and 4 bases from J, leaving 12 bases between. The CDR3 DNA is TGCAGCGTTGAAGATCGCGCCAGAACCTATGGCTACACCTTC. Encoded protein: CSVEDRARTYGYTF.

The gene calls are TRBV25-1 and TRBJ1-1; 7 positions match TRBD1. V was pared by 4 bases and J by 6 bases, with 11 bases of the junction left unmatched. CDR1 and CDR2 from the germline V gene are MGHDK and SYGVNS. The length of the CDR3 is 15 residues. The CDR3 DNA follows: TGTGCCAGCAGTGGAGACACAGGGGTGGTCCCTGAAGCTTTCTTT. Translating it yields CASSGDTGVVPEAFF.

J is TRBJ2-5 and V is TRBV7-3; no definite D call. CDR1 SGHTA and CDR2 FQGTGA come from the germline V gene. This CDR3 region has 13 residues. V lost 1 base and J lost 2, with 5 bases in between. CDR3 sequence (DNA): TGTGCCAGCAGCTTAAACAGACAAGAGACCCAGTACTTC. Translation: CASSLNRQETQYF.

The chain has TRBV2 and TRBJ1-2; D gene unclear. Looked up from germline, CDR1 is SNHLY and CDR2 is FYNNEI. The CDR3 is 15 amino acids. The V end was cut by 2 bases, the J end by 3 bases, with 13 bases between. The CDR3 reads CASSEWRTPDYGYTF. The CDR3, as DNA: TGTGCCAGCAGTGAATGGCGCACGCCGGACTATGGCTACACCTTC.

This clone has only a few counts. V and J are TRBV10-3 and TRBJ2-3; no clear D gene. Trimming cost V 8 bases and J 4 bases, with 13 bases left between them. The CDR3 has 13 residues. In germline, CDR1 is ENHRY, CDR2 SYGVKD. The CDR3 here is CAIGQDLSDTQYF. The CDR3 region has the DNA TGTGCCATCGGGCAAGATCTCTCAGATACGCAGTATTTT.

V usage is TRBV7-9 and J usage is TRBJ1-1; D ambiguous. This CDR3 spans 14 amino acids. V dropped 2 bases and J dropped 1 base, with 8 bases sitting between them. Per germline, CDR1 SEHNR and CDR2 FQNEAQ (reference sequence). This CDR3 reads CASSLPRQNTEAFF. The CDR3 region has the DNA TGTGCCAGCAGCTTACCTCGACAGAACACTGAAGCTTTCTTT.

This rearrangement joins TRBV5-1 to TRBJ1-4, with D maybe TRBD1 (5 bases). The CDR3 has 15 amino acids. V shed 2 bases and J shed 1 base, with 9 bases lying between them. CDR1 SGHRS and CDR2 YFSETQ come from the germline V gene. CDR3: CASSFSGETNEKLFF. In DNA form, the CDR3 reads TGCGCCAGCAGCTTCTCGGGGGAAACTAATGAAAAACTGTTTTTT. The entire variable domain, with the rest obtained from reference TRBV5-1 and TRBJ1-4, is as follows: KAGVTQTPRYLIKTRGQQVTLSCSPISGHRSVSWYQQTPGQGLQFLFEYFSETQRNKGNFPGRFSGRQFSNSRSEMNVSTLELGDSALYLCASSFSGETNEKLFFGSGTQLSVL.

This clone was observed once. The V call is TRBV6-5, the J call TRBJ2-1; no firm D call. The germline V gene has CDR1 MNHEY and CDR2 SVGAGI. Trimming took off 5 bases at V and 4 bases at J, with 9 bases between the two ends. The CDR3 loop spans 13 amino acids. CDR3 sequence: CASSTSEYNEQFF. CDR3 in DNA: TGTGCCAGCAGTACATCGGAGTACAATGAGCAGTTCTTC.

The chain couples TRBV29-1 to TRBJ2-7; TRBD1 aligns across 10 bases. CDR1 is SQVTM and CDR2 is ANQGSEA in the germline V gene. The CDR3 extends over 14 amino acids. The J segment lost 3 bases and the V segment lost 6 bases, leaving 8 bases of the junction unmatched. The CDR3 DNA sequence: TGCAGCGTAACACCGGGACAGGGGTACTACGAGCAGTACTTC. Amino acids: CSVTPGQGYYEQYF.

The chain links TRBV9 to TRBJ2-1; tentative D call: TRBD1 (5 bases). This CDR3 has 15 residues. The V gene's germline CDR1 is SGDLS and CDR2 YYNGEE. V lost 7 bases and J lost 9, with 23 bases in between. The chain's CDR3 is CASGKGPTFVGEQFF. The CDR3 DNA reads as TGTGCCAGCGGGAAGGGGCCCACCTTTGTCGGTGAGCAGTTCTTC.

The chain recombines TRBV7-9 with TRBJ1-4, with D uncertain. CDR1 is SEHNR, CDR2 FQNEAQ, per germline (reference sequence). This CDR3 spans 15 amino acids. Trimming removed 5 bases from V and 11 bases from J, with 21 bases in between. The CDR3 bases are TGTGCCAGCAGCGTCCAGTCGGTAAGTTCGGGTAAACTGTTTTTT. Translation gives CASSVQSVSSGKLFF.

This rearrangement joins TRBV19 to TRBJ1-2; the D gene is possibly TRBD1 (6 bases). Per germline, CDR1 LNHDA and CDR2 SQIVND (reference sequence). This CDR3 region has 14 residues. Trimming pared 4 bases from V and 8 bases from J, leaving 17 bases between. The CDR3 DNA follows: TGTGCCAGTAGTAGAACCGGGACAACTAGGGGCTACACCTTC. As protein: CASSRTGTTRGYTF.

CDR3 amino acids: CASSLPFTSGRAYEQYF. The CDR3 bases are TGTGCCAGCAGCTTGCCCTTTACTAGCGGGAGGGCCTACGAGCAGTACTTC. The chain joins TRBV5-4 to TRBJ2-7, with TRBD2 matching 13 bases. J was trimmed by 2 bases and V by 1 base; bases with no gene match: 6. The CDR3 has 17 amino acids. Germline CDR1 is SGHNT and CDR2 is YYREEE (reference sequence).

This chain's CDR3 is CASTGFSGYTF. CDR3 sequence (DNA): TGTGCCAGTACAGGGTTCTCAGGCTACACCTTC. The genes are TRBV2 and TRBJ1-2; maybe TRBD1 (6 bases). The germline V gene has CDR1 SNHLY and CDR2 FYNNEI. CDR3 length: 11 residues. With 9 bases removed from V and 8 bases from J, the gap between germline ends came to 13 bases.

CDR3 in DNA: TGCGCCAGCAGCCAAGGAAGGTTGGCAGTTTCCTTCTATGAAGCTTTCTTT. This gives the protein CASSQGRLAVSFYEAFF. The rearrangement links TRBV4-1 to TRBJ1-1, with D hard to call. The CDR3 spans 17 residues. Germline V lookup: CDR1 MGHRA, CDR2 YSYEKL. V shed 1 base and J shed 7 bases, with 22 bases lying between them.